This is a list of T cell receptor beta chains from one sample in a study of T cell repertoires in cytomegalovirus infection. TCRdb re-analysed the reads in MiXCR, keeping a single row per CDR3 protein. The table includes hundreds of thousands of distinct CDR3 sequences, 30% to 35% detected once. These receptors lack a known antigen. The sequences come from cultured PBMCs, collected from culture after CMV antigen stimulation. The origin of the receptors is a human donor in good health (CMV status not recorded). Some clones in this sample may be carry-over from other donors' samples. Each CDR3 is given with its conserved first and last residue. D genes are given only for firm matches. Clone size appears in some rows only: once, few, many, or a class for an expanded clone.

V,J,size,D,DNA,CDR3
TRBV7-8,TRBJ1-6,few,TRBD1,TGTGCCAGCAGCTTTTACAGGGGAGGAGATTCACCCCTCCACTTT,CASSFYRGGDSPLHF
TRBV7-2,TRBJ2-5,many,TRBD2,TGTGCCAGCAGCTATCCGGTAGCGGGGTACCAAGAGACCCAGTACTTC,CASSYPVAGYQETQYF
TRBV7-8,TRBJ1-1,many,-,TGTGCCAGCAGCTTAGTTCGGGGGGGTGAAGCTTTCTTT,CASSLVRGGEAFF
TRBV7-2,TRBJ2-7,few,TRBD2,TGTGCCAGCAGCTATCTAGCGGGGGGGGCCTACGAGCAGTACTTC,CASSYLAGGAYEQYF
TRBV27,TRBJ1-6,few,-,TGTGCCAGCAGTTCCGGATCTGACGCACGATATTCACCCCTCCACTTT,CASSSGSDARYSPLHF
TRBV7-2,TRBJ2-5,-,TRBD2,TGTGCCAGCCCGGCGGAATCTAGCGGGAGTGGGGGTGGAGAGACCCAGTACTTC,CASPAESSGSGGGETQYF
TRBV6-2/TRBV6-3,TRBJ2-3,-,TRBD2,TGTGCCAGCAGTTACTCTGAGCGGGACCGCACCACAGATACGCAGTATTTT,CASSYSERDRTTDTQYF
TRBV5-5,TRBJ1-6,-,-,TGTGCCAGCAGCTCTGACACTCGCAGCTCCTATAATTCACCCCTCCACTTT,CASSSDTRSSYNSPLHF
TRBV10-3,TRBJ1-1,-,-,TGTGCCATCAGTGAGTCTTGGGTTGGAGCTTTCTTT,CAISESWVGAFF
TRBV7-9,TRBJ2-1,-,-,TGTGCCAGCAGCATCAGGACCTTCCTGAGCAATGAGCAGTTCTTC,CASSIRTFLSNEQFF
TRBV6-2/TRBV6-3,TRBJ2-6,-,TRBD1,TGTGCCAGCAGCCCGACAGGGAGGGCCAACGTCCTGACTTTC,CASSPTGRANVLTF
TRBV4-2,TRBJ2-5,few,TRBD2,TGTGCCAGCAGCCAAGATGGGTCCAGCGGGGCGGAGACCCAGTACTTC,CASSQDGSSGAETQYF